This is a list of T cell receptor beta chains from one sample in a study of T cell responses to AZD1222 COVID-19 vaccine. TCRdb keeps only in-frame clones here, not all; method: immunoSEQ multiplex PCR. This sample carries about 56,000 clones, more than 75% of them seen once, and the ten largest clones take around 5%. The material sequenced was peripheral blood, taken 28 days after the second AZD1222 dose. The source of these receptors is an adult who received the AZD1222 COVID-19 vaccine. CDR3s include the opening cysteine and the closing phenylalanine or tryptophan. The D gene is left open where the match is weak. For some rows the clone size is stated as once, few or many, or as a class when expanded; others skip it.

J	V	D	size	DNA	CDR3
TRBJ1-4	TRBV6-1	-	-	TGTGCCAGCAGTGACCGGCAGTTGGCGGGAACTAATGAAAAACTGTTTTTT	CASSDRQLAGTNEKLFF
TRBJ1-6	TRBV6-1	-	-	TGTGCCAGCAGTGGGTCGGGGGGCCTGAGGAGCTCCTATAATTCACCCCTCCACTTT	CASSGSGGLRSSYNSPLHF
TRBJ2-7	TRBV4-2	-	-	TGTGCCAGCAGCCAAGATCTCTCACGGGGTAGCCCCTACGAGCAGTACTTC	CASSQDLSRGSPYEQYF
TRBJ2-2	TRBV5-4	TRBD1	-	TGTGCCAGCAGCTTTCGAACCGGGACAGAGAACACCGGGGAGCTGTTTTTT	CASSFRTGTENTGELFF
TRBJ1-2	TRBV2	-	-	TGTGCCAGCAGCCCCCCCACAGCAAACTATGGCTACACCTTC	CASSPPTANYGYTF
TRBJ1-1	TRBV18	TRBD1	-	TGTGCCAGCTCACCCGGGACAGCACATGAAGCTTTCTTT	CASSPGTAHEAFF
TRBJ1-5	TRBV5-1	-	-	TGCGCCAGCAGCTTGGACTCATATCAGCCCCAGCATTTT	CASSLDSYQPQHF
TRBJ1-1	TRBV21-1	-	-	TGTGCCAGCAGCACCGTGCCCAGGGTGGGCACTGAAGCTTTCTTT	CASSTVPRVGTEAFF
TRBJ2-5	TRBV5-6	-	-	TGTGCCAGCAGCCGAGAAGAGACCCAGTACTTC	CASSREETQYF
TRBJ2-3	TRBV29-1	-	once	TGCAGCGTTGATAGCGCCGGCGGAGATACGCAGTATTTT	CSVDSAGGDTQYF
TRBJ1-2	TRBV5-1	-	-	TGCGCCAGCAGCTTGGCGGAGGGGGTTGACGGCTACACCTTC	CASSLAEGVDGYTF
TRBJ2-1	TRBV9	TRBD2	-	TGTGCCAGCAGCGGGAGTAGCGGGAGGGCTTTAGATGAGCAGTTCTTC	CASSGSSGRALDEQFF
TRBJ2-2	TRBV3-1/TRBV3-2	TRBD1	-	TGTGCCAGCAGCCGGACAGGGGGCACCGGGGAGCTGTTTTTT	CASSRTGGTGELFF
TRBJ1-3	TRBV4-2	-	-	TGTGCCAGCAGCCTTACTAGGGCCCTCTCTGGAAACACCATATATTTT	CASSLTRALSGNTIYF
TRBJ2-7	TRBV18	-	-	TGTGCCAGCTCACCGTCCGATGACCACGAGCAGTACTTC	CASSPSDDHEQYF
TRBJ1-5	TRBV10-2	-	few	TGCGCCAGCAGTGAGCGGGTCACCAATCAGCCCCAGCATTTT	CASSERVTNQPQHF
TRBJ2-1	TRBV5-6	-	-	TGTGCCAGCAGCGTCACCGGCGGAGATTCCTACAATGAGCAGTTCTTC	CASSVTGGDSYNEQFF
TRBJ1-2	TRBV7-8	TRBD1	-	TGTGCCAGCAGCTCCTCGCGGTTAGACAGGGGAAACTATGGCTACACCTTC	CASSSSRLDRGNYGYTF
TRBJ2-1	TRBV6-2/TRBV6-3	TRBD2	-	TGTGCCAGCAGTTCCGGACTAGCGGGAGGGTGGACCTACAATGAGCAGTTCTTC	CASSSGLAGGWTYNEQFF
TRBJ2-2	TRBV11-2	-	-	TGTGCCAGCAAATTCGGGGGGCTTATCGCCGGGGAGCTGTTTTTT	CASKFGGLIAGELFF
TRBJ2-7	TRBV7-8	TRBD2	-	TGTGCCAGCAGCCGGACTAGCGGATCCTACGAGCAGTACTTC	CASSRTSGSYEQYF
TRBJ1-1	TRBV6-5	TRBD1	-	TGTGCCAGCAGTAGACAGGGCAAGAACACTGAAGCTTTCTTT	CASSRQGKNTEAFF
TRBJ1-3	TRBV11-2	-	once	TGTGCCAGCATCGGGGGGTCCGGGGACCATCCTGGAAACACCATATATTTT	CASIGGSGDHPGNTIYF